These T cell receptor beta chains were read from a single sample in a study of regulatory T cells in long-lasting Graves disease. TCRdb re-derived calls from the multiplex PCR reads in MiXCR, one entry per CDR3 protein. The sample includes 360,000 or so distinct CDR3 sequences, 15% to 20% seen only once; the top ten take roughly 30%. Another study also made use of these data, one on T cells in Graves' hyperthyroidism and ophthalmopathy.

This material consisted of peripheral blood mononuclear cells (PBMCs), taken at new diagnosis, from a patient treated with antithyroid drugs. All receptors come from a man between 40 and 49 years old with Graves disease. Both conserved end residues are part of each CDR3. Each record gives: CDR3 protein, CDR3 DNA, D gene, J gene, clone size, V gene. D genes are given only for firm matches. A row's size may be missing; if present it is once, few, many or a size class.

CASSQQRGGLETQYF	TGTGCCAGCAGTCAACAGCGGGGGGGCCTGGAGACCCAGTACTTC	TRBD2	TRBJ2-5	.	TRBV25-1
CASSSFESFHGQGGTPLHF	TGCGCCAGCAGCTCATTCGAGTCATTTCATGGACAGGGAGGGACACCCCTCCACTTT	TRBD1	TRBJ1-6	many	TRBV5-1
CSARDRDLWDYGYTF	TGCAGTGCTAGAGACAGGGATCTTTGGGACTATGGCTACACCTTC	.	TRBJ1-2	.	TRBV20-1
CSARDLAASSYEQYF	TGCAGTGCTAGAGATTTAGCAGCGAGCTCCTACGAGCAGTACTTC	.	TRBJ2-7	few	TRBV20-1
CATSGEPGRGFGYTF	TGTGCCACCAGCGGGGAACCGGGGAGGGGTTTTGGCTACACCTTC	.	TRBJ1-2	many	TRBV15
CTSSLGGRSYEQYF	TGTACCAGCAGCTTGGGAGGCCGATCCTACGAGCAGTACTTC	.	TRBJ2-7	.	TRBV5-6
CASRELLAGGGPASTDTQYF	TGTGCCAGCAGGGAACTACTAGCGGGGGGGGGGCCGGCTAGCACAGATACGCAGTATTTT	TRBD2	TRBJ2-3	many	TRBV2
CASSAPRSGGTDTQYF	TGTGCCAGCAGTGCCCCCCGGAGCGGGGGCACAGATACGCAGTATTTT	TRBD2	TRBJ2-3	.	TRBV2
CASSYRGLQGAGEQYF	TGTGCCAGCAGTTACCGTGGGCTACAGGGGGCGGGAGAGCAGTACTTC	TRBD1	TRBJ2-7	many	TRBV6-5
CASSSTRGAQQFF	TGTGCCAGCAGCTCCACAAGGGGAGCGCAGCAGTTCTTC	.	TRBJ2-1	many	TRBV5-5
CASSSSGGRDTQYF	TGTGCCAGCAGCTCTAGCGGGGGGCGAGATACGCAGTATTTT	TRBD2	TRBJ2-3	.	TRBV9
CASSTRQFQETQYF	TGTGCCAGCAGTACTAGACAGTTCCAAGAGACCCAGTACTTC	.	TRBJ2-5	many	TRBV6-2/TRBV6-3
CATSGGSRETQYF	TGTGCCACCAGTGGGGGTAGCAGAGAGACCCAGTACTTC	.	TRBJ2-5	many	TRBV24-1
CASEGPPKGTLQETQYF	TGTGCCAGCGAGGGACCGCCCAAAGGGACTCTACAAGAGACCCAGTACTTC	.	TRBJ2-5	.	TRBV2
CASSPRINTEAFF	TGTGCCAGCAGCCCCCGAATAAACACTGAAGCTTTCTTT	.	TRBJ1-1	many	TRBV3-1
CASSQSWTGVDTGELFF	TGCGCCAGCAGCCAGTCGTGGACAGGGGTTGACACCGGGGAGCTGTTTTTT	TRBD1	TRBJ2-2	.	TRBV4-1
CSARAKREPSDTQYF	TGCAGTGCTAGAGCAAAGCGGGAGCCCTCAGATACGCAGTATTTT	TRBD2	TRBJ2-3	.	TRBV20-1
CSARDRTNTDTQYF	TGCAGTGCTAGAGATCGAACTAACACAGATACGCAGTATTTT	.	TRBJ2-3	.	TRBV20-1
CASSLWGRGVQYF	TGCGCCAGCAGCTTGTGGGGAAGAGGGGTCCAGTACTTC	.	TRBJ2-5	many	TRBV5-1
CASSERAEPRTYEQYF	TGTGCCAGCAGTGAACGGGCCGAACCCCGAACCTACGAGCAGTACTTC	.	TRBJ2-7	many	TRBV6-1
CASSAYWVGYQHF	TGTGCCAGTAGTGCCTACTGGGTAGGTTACCAGCATTTT	.	TRBJ1-5	.	TRBV19
CASSQDRGTGRYNEKLFF	TGTGCCAGCAGCCAAGATCGAGGGACAGGGCGTTATAATGAAAAACTGTTTTTT	TRBD1	TRBJ1-4	many	TRBV3-1
CASSLAGTGELYGYTF	TGTGCCAGCAGTTTAGCGGGGACAGGGGAACTATATGGCTACACCTTC	TRBD1	TRBJ1-2	few	TRBV12-3/TRBV12-4
CASRLAGGPNEQFF	TGTGCCAGCAGACTAGCGGGGGGGCCCAATGAGCAGTTCTTC	TRBD2	TRBJ2-1	.	TRBV7-2
CASTQPSGGPQGTQYF	TGTGCCAGCACCCAACCTAGCGGGGGGCCCCAAGGGACCCAGTACTTC	TRBD2	TRBJ2-5	.	TRBV11-1
CATAGGLAGNANTGELFF	TGTGCCACCGCGGGGGGACTAGCGGGGAACGCGAACACCGGGGAGCTGTTTTTT	TRBD2	TRBJ2-2	many	TRBV24-1
CASSLRGGTTYNEKLFF	TGTGCCAGCAGCCTCCGCGGAGGGACAACCTACAATGAAAAACTGTTTTTT	.	TRBJ1-4	few	TRBV11-2
CASSLFGGTEQYF	TGTGCCAGCAGCTTATTTGGGGGTACCGAGCAGTACTTC	.	TRBJ2-7	many	TRBV7-9
CASRDFYEQYF	TGCGCCAGCAGGGACTTCTACGAGCAGTACTTC	.	TRBJ2-7	few	TRBV5-1
CASSLSGGGYNEQFF	TGCGCCAGCAGCTTAAGCGGGGGGGGATACAATGAGCAGTTCTTC	TRBD2	TRBJ2-1	many	TRBV5-1
CATADRATGELFF	TGTGCCACCGCCGACAGGGCCACCGGGGAGCTGTTTTTT	TRBD1	TRBJ2-2	few	TRBV11-2
CASSLPLAGAYSGANVLTF	TGTGCCAGCAGCTTGCCCCTAGCGGGGGCCTACTCTGGGGCCAACGTCCTGACTTTC	TRBD2	TRBJ2-6	.	TRBV28
CSAISGSGASYEQYF	TGCAGTGCTATCTCAGGCTCGGGGGCATCCTACGAGCAGTACTTC	.	TRBJ2-7	.	TRBV20-1
CASSYPSSYNEQFF	TGTGCCAGCAGTTACCCTAGCTCCTACAATGAGCAGTTCTTC	.	TRBJ2-1	many	TRBV12-3/TRBV12-4
CASSDRGQGSNQPQHF	TGTGCCAGCAGTGACCGGGGGCAGGGGAGCAATCAGCCCCAGCATTTT	.	TRBJ1-5	.	TRBV6-2/TRBV6-3
CASRLRGQNEQFF	TGTGCCAGCAGACTCAGGGGGCAGAATGAGCAGTTCTTC	TRBD1	TRBJ2-1	few	TRBV27
CASSLIPLEQYF	TGTGCCAGCAGTTTAATTCCTCTCGAGCAGTACTTC	.	TRBJ2-7	.	TRBV12-3/TRBV12-4
CASNSDSTYEQYF	TGTGCCAGCAATTCGGACTCGACCTACGAGCAGTACTTC	.	TRBJ2-7	many	TRBV2
CASGTSGVRVEQFF	TGTGCCAGCGGGACTAGCGGGGTCAGGGTTGAGCAGTTCTTC	TRBD2	TRBJ2-1	.	TRBV7-2
CASSPVAGSTEAFF	TGCGCCAGCAGCCCCGTGGCCGGGTCGACTGAAGCTTTCTTT	.	TRBJ1-1	few	TRBV5-1
CASSPGTLLWEQYF	TGTGCCAGCAGCCCCGGGACACTCCTCTGGGAGCAGTACTTC	.	TRBJ2-7	few	TRBV12-3/TRBV12-4
CASSNIPGHLYEQYF	TGCGCCAGCAGTAATATACCGGGACACCTCTACGAGCAGTACTTC	.	TRBJ2-7	many	TRBV5-1
CASSPSREPNTEAFF	TGTGCCAGCTCACCCTCTAGGGAGCCGAACACTGAAGCTTTCTTT	.	TRBJ1-1	few	TRBV18
CASSQPGTGSNQPQHF	TGTGCCAGCAGCCAACCGGGGACAGGGAGCAATCAGCCCCAGCATTTT	TRBD1	TRBJ1-5	many	TRBV11-2
CASSVGGLGVKGPEETQYF	TGTGCCAGCAGCGTAGGTGGGTTAGGGGTGAAGGGGCCTGAAGAGACCCAGTACTTC	.	TRBJ2-5	.	TRBV9
CASSPMSGGTNEQFF	TGTGCCAGCAGCCCTATGAGCGGGGGGACGAATGAGCAGTTCTTC	TRBD2	TRBJ2-1	many	TRBV7-2
CAFRDRVFYEQYF	TGTGCATTCCGGGACAGAGTATTCTACGAGCAGTACTTC	TRBD1	TRBJ2-7	many	TRBV30
CASSLGGLTRYNEQFF	TGTGCCAGCAGCTTGGGGGGTCTCACACGATACAATGAGCAGTTCTTC	.	TRBJ2-1	.	TRBV5-4
CASSFQGTSLNEQFF	TGTGCCAGCAGCTTTCAAGGGACATCATTGAATGAGCAGTTCTTC	.	TRBJ2-1	few	TRBV7-9
CASSFRLTGVSPLHF	TGTGCCAGCAGTTTCCGCTTGACAGGGGTTTCACCCCTCCACTTT	TRBD1	TRBJ1-6	.	TRBV28
CASSEAGVEEKLFF	TGTGCCAGCAGTGAAGCAGGGGTAGAGGAAAAACTGTTTTTT	.	TRBJ1-4	few	TRBV25-1
CASSQDLGQGPGELFF	TGTGCCAGCAGCCAAGATCTGGGGCAGGGCCCCGGGGAGCTGTTTTTT	.	TRBJ2-2	few	TRBV3-1
CAGCASRGSRDVSNQPQHF	TGTGCCGGATGTGCCAGCAGGGGGTCCCGGGACGTTAGCAATCAGCCCCAGCATTTT	TRBD1	TRBJ1-5	.	TRBV7-3